This T cell receptor (beta chain) stems from a study of read filtering for tumor transcriptome and immune sequencing (dated by TCRdb to about 2020). Study-wide context: The cohort consisted of about 17 male and 14 female patients, with a mean age of roughly 67 years and an age range of roughly 47 to 85. After DNase treatment, whole-transcriptome libraries were prepared with the TruSeq RNA Access Library Prep Kit. One main goal was a read-filtering strategy for immune repertoire data, in particular deciding whether clonotypes backed by only one read should be removed. TCR repertoires obtained by targeted immune repertoire sequencing and by bulk whole-transcriptome sequencing performed on the same bone marrow samples were compared. By revised international staging, fewer than ten patients were R-ISS I, approximately 15 were R-ISS II and 6 or 7 were R-ISS III. TCR-region mapped reads per sample ranged from about 3.5 to 10.27 million with IR-seq versus only about 75 to 1,400 with RNA-seq.

TCR libraries were constructed from 400 ng RNA using the Immunoverse kit, and molecular barcoded adaptors covering alpha/delta and beta/gamma chains were employed. The same RNA used for transcriptome sequencing was used for TCR library preparation. Sequencing of TCR libraries was carried out on an Illumina HiSeq 4000 with 2 x 150 cycles. On the authors' methods: MiXCR aligned TCR reads to human V, D, J and C references and assembled the aligned reads into CDR3 clonotypes, with quality filtering and error correction included. Clonotype counts and gene usage diversity were analyzed with the tcR package in R. Raw mapping reads were checked after the RNA-seq reads had been mapped by STAR aligner version 2.5.3a onto the human GRCh37 genome. To test how sequencing depth affects detected clonotypes, IR-seq fastq files were randomly downsampled with Seqtk 1.3. TCRdb applied fastp at Q25 and MiXCR to the public reads, then kept only in-frame beta chains. Here each entry gathers all rows of one CDR3 protein and keeps the most common genes and DNA. The V and J calls follow TCRdb's processing rather than the paper's. Recorded for this sample are roughly 82,000 distinct CDR3 sequences; over 9% of them occurred a single time. The ten largest clones add up to more than 12% of the sample.

CDR1 and CDR2, looked up from the germline V gene (reference sequence), are SGHKS and YYEKEE. CDR3 length: 20 amino acids, cysteine to phenylalanine. Here the CDR3 DNA is all that survives: 60 bases in frame from base 1. Compared with germline, V lacks 5 bases and J lacks 0 bases; bases without a gene match: 14. Each patient had bone marrow sampled at the time of active disease. Ficoll-Hypaque density gradient centrifugation was used to isolate bone marrow mononuclear cells. Myeloma plasma cells were removed and CD138-negative cells were obtained by negative selection following labeling with CD138 magnetic microbeads on a MACS separator. The purity of the isolated cells was checked by flow cytometry with CD138 antibodies on an Attune NxT. Total RNA was extracted using TRIzol reagent and was quantified on a NanoDrop spectrophotometer. For each patient, paired RNA-seq and IR-seq were run on the CD138-negative bone marrow sample from that patient.

The research as a whole found: Compared with RNA-seq, IR-seq captured clonotypes at much higher depth and more reliably, and a smaller IR-seq throughput was enough to identify most shared clonotypes. When single-read clonotypes were removed, the proportions of shared clonotypes in IR-seq and RNA-seq correlated more strongly. The sorted CD138-negative fraction was composed of a mixed bone marrow immune population rather than of purified T cells. In IR-seq, approximately 80% of clonotypes but about 3.5% of total reads were represented by single-read clonotypes, whereas in RNA-seq, 60% to 75% of clonotypes and about 46% of reads were represented by single-read clonotypes.

This clonotype came up many times. Its specific antigen is unknown. No quality values exist for individual bases; no much larger clone is one base distant. The rearranged segments are TRBV5-5 and TRBJ2-1, with TRBD2 identical over 13 junction bases. This TCR derives from a donor aged 40 or over with multiple myeloma. The sequencing sample was made of a population of CD138-negative cells sorted from bone marrow. The cell subset or site label corresponds to: bone marrow mononuclear cells depleted of CD138+ plasma/myeloma cells by negative magnetic selection. The nucleotides are TGTGCCAGCAGTCCGAACGGACTAGCGGGAGATCCAAGCTCCTACAATGAGCAGTTCTTC. This sequence encodes CASSPNGLAGDPSSYNEQFF. This CDR3, with the reference TRBV5-5 and TRBJ2-1 proteins standing in past its ends, gives the full variable domain DAGVTQSPTHLIKTRGQQVTLRCSPISGHKSVSWYQQVLGQGPQFIFQYYEKEERGRGNFPDRFSARQFPNYSSELNVNALLLGDSALYLCASSPNGLAGDPSSYNEQFFGPGTRLTVL.